The 11 T cell receptor beta chains reported below all come from one sample, sequenced in a study of blood T cells in healthy people across ages. The second PCR ran about 6 to 11 cycles with a sample-barcoded 5' primer and J-beta primers. MiXCR, run by TCRdb on the 5' RACE reads, gives a single entry per CDR3 protein. The repertoire includes approximately 1.5 million distinct CDR3 sequences, about 42% of them detected once, and about 4.1% sits in the top ten. Sequencing was performed on blood. These receptors all stem from a woman aged 18-29 years in good health.

The chain employs TRBV4-3 and TRBJ2-3, with TRBD2 matching over 15 bases. Germline V gene lookup returns CDR1 LGHNA and CDR2 YSLEER. The V segment lost 4 bases and the J segment 5 bases; nucleotides outside the gene matches: 4. The CDR3 is 16 residues long. CDR3 amino acids: CASSPGLAGGLDTQYF. The DNA for the CDR3 is TGCGCCAGCAGCCCGGGACTAGCGGGAGGATTAGATACGCAGTATTTT.

This clonotype has a handful of counts. This chain links TRBV20-1 with TRBJ1-6; 7 bases agree with TRBD1. After removal of 1 base from V and 6 bases from J, the junction contained 6 bases not matched to a gene. Per the germline V gene, CDR1 is DFQATT and CDR2 is SNEGSKA (reference sequence). This CDR3 has 15 amino acids. As DNA, the CDR3 is TGCAGTGCTAGAGCCGCGACAGGGTTTAATTCACCCCTCCACTTT. It translates to CSARAATGFNSPLHF.

This clonotype has a handful of counts. V gene TRBV4-3 combines with J gene TRBJ1-6, with D perhaps TRBD1 (6 bases). The length of the CDR3 is 15 residues. Germline lookup yields CDR1 LGHNA and CDR2 YSLEER. V was pared by 4 bases and J by 4 bases, with 11 bases between. In DNA, the CDR3 is TGCGCCAGCAGCCCTTCCGGGACATATAATTCACCCCTCCACTTT. Translating gives CASSPSGTYNSPLHF.

For this clonotype: Given a much more abundant clone one base away, this may be a read error. In DNA, the CDR3 is TGTGCCAGCAGCCAAGGACAGGGGGAGACCCAGTTCTTC. Translation: CASSQGQGETQFF. V and J are TRBV7-3 and TRBJ2-5; 10 bases match TRBD1. TRBJ2-1 explains the end of the DNA better; the J call may be wrong. The CDR3 sequence is 13 residues long. Germline V gene lookup returns CDR1 SGHTA and CDR2 FQGTGA.

A few counts support this clonotype. V gene TRBV10-3 combines with J gene TRBJ2-3; the match to TRBD2 covers 11 bases. This CDR3 comprises 14 residues. CDR1 ENHRY and CDR2 SYGVKD come from the germline V gene. Unmatched junction bases numbered 4, after V lost 10 bases and J lost 1 base. The CDR3 here is CATLAGGRTDTQYF. CDR3 in DNA: TGTGCCACCTTAGCGGGAGGGCGCACAGATACGCAGTATTTT.

This chain uses TRBV7-2 with TRBJ1-1; D is uncertain. The germline V gene encodes CDR1 SGHTA and CDR2 FQGNSA. The CDR3 runs 16 residues. Trimming removed 5 bases from V and 1 base from J, with 17 bases in between. The CDR3 DNA sequence: TGTGCCAGCAGCCACCCGGGAACGCCAACGAACACTGAAGCTTTCTTT. Translated, it gives CASSHPGTPTNTEAFF.

In its sample, this clonotype is medium-sized. V and J are TRBV20-1 and TRBJ1-5; 8 nucleotides line up with TRBD1. Germline V gene lookup returns CDR1 DFQATT and CDR2 SNEGSKA (reference sequence). The length of the CDR3 is 15 residues. V was pared by 0 bases and J by 4 bases, with 5 bases of the junction left unmatched. CDR3 in amino acids: CSAREAGGENQPQHF. CDR3 DNA sequence: TGCAGTGCTAGAGAGGCAGGGGGCGAAAATCAGCCCCAGCATTTT.

This clonotype was seen a few times. V usage is TRBV20-1 and J usage is TRBJ2-1, with D possibly matching TRBD2 (6 bases). The length of the CDR3 is 15 residues. CDR1 DFQATT and CDR2 SNEGSKA come from the germline V gene (reference sequence). V was trimmed by 0 bases and J by 8 bases, leaving 17 bases between them. The DNA for the CDR3 is TGCAGTGCTAGAGACCACAACTCACGGGGGTATGAGCAGTTCTTC. It is translated as CSARDHNSRGYEQFF.

This chain connects TRBV3-1 to TRBJ2-1; no definite D call. V lost 4 bases and J 0 bases, leaving 13 bases between the germline ends. Per the germline V gene, CDR1 is LGHDT and CDR2 is YNNKEL (reference sequence). The CDR3 spans 16 residues. The CDR3 DNA is TGTGCCAGCAGCCCCCTCGCGAAAAGCTCCTACAATGAGCAGTTCTTC. Translated, it gives CASSPLAKSSYNEQFF.

V and J are TRBV12-3 or TRBV12-4 and TRBJ1-6, with TRBD1 as a possible D gene (5 bases). CDR3 length equals 17 residues. Trimming pared 6 bases from V and 7 bases from J, leaving 22 bases between. The CDR3 DNA sequence: TGTGCCAGCAGCCCTAAGGGGAGGGGCCCTAGAAATTCACCCCTCCACTTT. Amino acids: CASSPKGRGPRNSPLHF.

CDR3 bases: TGTGCCAGCAGTTCTACGACAGGGAATTACGAGCAGTACTTC. Its translation: CASSSTTGNYEQYF. This rearrangement joins TRBV27 to TRBJ2-7; TRBD1 matches at 7 bases. The V gene's germline CDR1 is MNHEY and CDR2 SMNVEV (reference sequence). CDR3 length: 14 amino acids. After removal of 4 bases from V and 4 bases from J, the junction contained 7 bases not matched to a gene.